A single sample is the source of the 8 T cell receptor beta chains below, sequenced in a study of cytomegalovirus exposure and HLA in healthy donors. PCR primers comprised 60 Vbeta and 13 Jbeta primers. Using immunoSEQ multiplex PCR, the repertoire was profiled, and TCRdb retains in-frame clones only, with some absent. Here the sample spans about 150,000 clones, around 80% being singletons. The specimen sequenced was PBMCs. These receptors were obtained from a boy aged 2 to 9 in good health and CMV-seronegative.

CDR3: CAWSEGPLAGVQFF. The CDR3 nucleotides read TGTGCCTGGAGTGAGGGGCCACTAGCGGGAGTGCAGTTCTTC. The rearrangement joins TRBV30 to TRBJ2-1, with 11 nucleotides matching TRBD2. The CDR3 sequence is 14 residues long. Per germline, CDR1 GTSNPN and CDR2 SVGIG (reference sequence). After removal of 1 base from V and 12 bases from J, the junction contained 8 bases not matched to a gene.

This clone appeared once. The rearrangement joins TRBV11-2 to TRBJ1-2; 7 positions match TRBD1. The CDR3 consists of 13 residues. Germline V gene data show CDR1 as SGHAT and CDR2 as FQNNGV. The junction had 5 bases not matched to a gene; V was cut back by 5 bases and J by 5 bases. The CDR3 region has the DNA TGTGCCAGCAGCCCTGGGACAGCGTATGGCTACACCTTC. This gives the protein CASSPGTAYGYTF.

This sequence joins TRBV9 and TRBJ1-1, with D perhaps TRBD1 (5 bases). Trimming stripped 3 bases from V and 0 bases from J, with 15 bases between. CDR3 length: 16 amino acids. Germline V gene lookup returns CDR1 SGDLS and CDR2 YYNGEE. The CDR3 protein is CASSARDGLMNTEAFF. The CDR3 nucleotides are TGTGCCAGCAGCGCGCGGGACGGACTCATGAACACTGAAGCTTTCTTT.

This clone was seen only a few times. The genes are TRBV7-9 and TRBJ2-3, with 7 bases aligning to TRBD1. The germline CDR1 and CDR2 sequences are SEHNR and FQNEAQ (reference sequence). There are 13 residues in the CDR3. V lost 5 bases, J lost 3 bases, and 2 bases stayed unmatched. CDR3 sequence: CASSPTGTDTQYF. CDR3 DNA: TGTGCCAGCAGCCCGACAGGGACAGATACGCAGTATTTT.

This chain joins TRBV5-6 and TRBJ2-4; D perhaps matches TRBD2 (5 bases). From germline, CDR1 is SGHDT and CDR2 YYEEEE. V was shortened by 1 base and J by 6 bases, with 11 bases between the two germline ends. This CDR3 region has 14 residues. CDR3 nucleotides: TGTGCCAGCAGCTTGAGCGGCAAGGTAAACATTCAGTACTTC. Translating it yields CASSLSGKVNIQYF.

As for this clone: One junction end disagrees with the germline gene, perhaps due to a read error. The rearrangement joins TRBV6-1 to TRBJ2-1; 10 nucleotides agree with TRBD1. CDR1 MNHNS and CDR2 SASEGT come from the germline V gene. The CDR3 is 14 amino acids. The CDR3 sequence is CASSRDRGYDEQFF. The CDR3 DNA follows: TGTGCCAGCAGTCGGGACAGGGGCTACGATGAGCAGTTCTTC.

The genes are TRBV10-3 and TRBJ2-1, with D maybe TRBD2 (5 bases). V lost 7 bases and J lost 1, with 11 bases in between. Germline V gene sequence: CDR1 ENHRY, CDR2 SYGVKD. The CDR3 has 14 residues. DNA for the CDR3: TGTGCCATCAAGGCGGGCGGGTCCTACAATGAGCAGTTCTTC. Residues: CAIKAGGSYNEQFF.

The rearrangement links TRBV6-6 to TRBJ1-5, with D perhaps matching TRBD1 (5 bases). Trimming shortened V by 3 bases and J by 2 bases, and 14 bases separated the two germline ends. The CDR3 extends over 16 amino acids. CDR1 and CDR2 (germline): MNHNY, SVGAGI (reference sequence). CDR3 protein: CASSYHLVRGNQPQHF. The CDR3 bases are TGTGCCAGCAGTTATCACTTGGTCAGGGGCAATCAGCCCCAGCATTTT.